The clone carrying this T cell receptor (beta chain) was seen a single time. Data came from immunoSEQ multiplex PCR; TCRdb stores just in-frame clones and leaves some out. The table records about 10,000 clones, almost 85% of them present only once. The data belong to a study of blood T cell dynamics during melanoma immunotherapy. The junction had 5 bases not matched to a gene; V was cut back by 2 bases and J by 2 bases. There are 16 residues in the CDR3. CDR1 SGDLS and CDR2 YYNGEE come from the germline V gene. Sample time point: week 3, after first cycle of checkpoint inhibitor. The sequence was obtained from a human donor with melanoma. Source: blood, taken from a patient treated with checkpoint blockade. The chain joins TRBV9 to TRBJ2-3, with TRBD1 matching over 10 bases. CDR3 loop: CASSVGQGRNTDTQYF. The CDR3 DNA is TGTGCCAGCAGCGTGGGACAGGGGCGAAACACAGATACGCAGTATTTT.